A single sample gave rise to the 32 T cell receptor beta chains below, sequenced in a study of shared clonotypes between healthy human individuals. Produced via immunoSEQ multiplex PCR; TCRdb's table is partial and in-frame only. Of hundreds of thousands of clones listed, approximately 73% are singletons. The sample comprised memory CD4+ T cells sorted from blood. Subset of the sample: CD45RA-negative fraction. These receptors came from a woman in her twenties or thirties in good health.

This chain uses TRBV7-6 with TRBJ2-5, with 8 bases aligning to TRBD1. Germline V gene data show CDR1 as SGHVS and CDR2 as FNYEAQ. This CDR3 contains 15 residues. J lost 5 bases, V lost 5 bases, and 10 bases had no gene match. The CDR3 DNA follows: TGTGCCAGCAGCATAGGACAGGGCGCACGGGAGACCCAGTACTTC. It specifies CASSIGQGARETQYF.

The chain links TRBV9 to TRBJ2-1; 8 bases are a match to TRBD1. The trim removed 1 base at V and 8 bases at J, leaving 8 bases unmatched. There are 15 residues in the CDR3. Germline V gives CDR1 SGDLS, CDR2 YYNGEE. The CDR3 sequence is CASSVIGQGIDEQFF. CDR3 sequence (DNA): TGTGCCAGCAGCGTAATTGGACAGGGAATCGATGAGCAGTTCTTC. The variable domain in full, with the rest retrieved from reference TRBV9 and TRBJ2-1, is DSGVTQTPKHLITATGQRVTLRCSPRSGDLSVYWYQQSLDQGLQFLIQYYNGEERAKGNILERFSAQQFPDLHSELNLSSLELGDSALYFCASSVIGQGIDEQFFGPGTRLTVL.

The genes are TRBV7-9 and TRBJ1-4; possible D gene TRBD1, 5 bases. The CDR3 covers 15 residues. Germline V lookup: CDR1 SEHNR, CDR2 FQNEAQ (reference sequence). Trimming took 1 base from V and 7 from J, leaving 13 bases between them. In nucleotides, the CDR3 is TGTGCCAGCAGCTTAGGGGCCTTAGGGACTGAAAAACTGTTTTTT. Its translation: CASSLGALGTEKLFF.

The V and J genes are TRBV6-5 and TRBJ2-1; D gene ambiguous. V gave up 6 bases and J gave up 9 bases, with 12 bases separating them. CDR1 and CDR2 (germline): MNHEY, SVGAGI. The CDR3 is made up of 12 amino acids. The CDR3, as DNA: TGTGCCAGCAGCCGCGGCCCCACTGAGCAGTTCTTC. Amino acids: CASSRGPTEQFF.

The chain has TRBV10-2 and TRBJ1-4; 10 positions agree with TRBD1. The CDR3 totals 14 residues. Germline loops: CDR1 WSHSY, CDR2 SAAADI. V lost 3 bases, J lost 10 bases, and 5 bases stayed unmatched. The CDR3 reads CASSEAGTGVKLFF. For the CDR3, the DNA is TGCGCCAGCAGTGAAGCCGGGACAGGGGTAAAACTGTTTTTT.

This sequence joins TRBV5-1 and TRBJ2-2, with 7 bases identical to TRBD2. The junction had 5 bases not matched to a gene; V was cut back by 5 bases and J by 4 bases. The CDR3 runs 14 residues. Germline CDR1 is SGHRS and CDR2 is YFSETQ. CDR3 in amino acids: CASSKAGTTGELFF. The DNA of the CDR3 is TGCGCCAGCAGTAAAGCGGGAACCACCGGGGAGCTGTTTTTT.

The gene calls are TRBV4-2 and TRBJ1-3; 9 positions match TRBD1. Germline assignment: CDR1 LGHNA and CDR2 YNFKEQ. The CDR3 loop spans 16 amino acids. V trimming: 4 bases; J trimming: 0 bases; junction bases outside the gene matches: 4. The DNA for the CDR3 is TGTGCCAGCAGCCTGGACAGGGGAAACTCTGGAAACACCATATATTTT. Its translation: CASSLDRGNSGNTIYF.

This chain joins TRBV2 and TRBJ1-5; D unclear. The CDR3 is made up of 12 amino acids. V lost 7 bases, J lost 4 bases, and 8 bases lay in between. The germline gives CDR1 SNHLY, CDR2 FYNNEI. CDR3: CASKPRNQPQHF. The CDR3 coding sequence is TGTGCCAGCAAACCACGGAATCAGCCCCAGCATTTT.

Details on this clone: Other DNA sequences in this specimen translate into the identical CDR3. This chain links TRBV6-1 with TRBJ1-1; possibly TRBD1 for D (5 bases). The CDR3 contains 14 residues. V lost 5 bases to trimming and J lost 1 base, with 11 bases between them. From germline, CDR1 is MNHNS and CDR2 SASEGT. The CDR3 DNA reads as TGTGCCAGCAGTCCCCGGGGGGGGAACACTGAAGCTTTCTTT. It yields the protein CASSPRGGNTEAFF.

This clone occurred a few times. The chain has TRBV28 and TRBJ2-2; D is undetermined. V lost 7 bases to trimming and J lost 1 base, with 7 bases between them. The CDR3 contains 13 residues. Germline V lookup: CDR1 MDHEN, CDR2 SYDVKM. The CDR3 loop reads CASNFMNTGELFF. The DNA for the CDR3 is TGTGCCAGCAATTTCATGAACACCGGGGAGCTGTTTTTT.

The chain employs TRBV27 and TRBJ2-2; 14 bases align to TRBD2. The CDR3 contains 17 residues. J lost 2 bases, V lost 8 bases, and 7 bases had no gene match. Germline V gene sequence: CDR1 MNHEY, CDR2 SMNVEV (reference sequence). The CDR3, as DNA: TGTGCCAGCGGTTCGACTAGCGGGAGGGCCAACACCGGGGAGCTGTTTTTT. Translating gives CASGSTSGRANTGELFF.

V usage is TRBV4-2 and J usage is TRBJ2-3; 9 bases match TRBD2. J lost 0 bases, V lost 3 bases, and 4 bases had no gene match. This CDR3 is 16 amino acids long. Germline loops: CDR1 LGHNA, CDR2 YNFKEQ. The CDR3 here is CASSQDLAGSTDTQYF. The DNA for the CDR3 is TGTGCCAGCAGCCAGGATCTAGCGGGGAGCACAGATACGCAGTATTTT.

The chain uses TRBV19 and TRBJ2-6; D remains ambiguous. The CDR3 runs to 13 residues. V dropped 3 bases and J dropped 4 bases, with 4 bases sitting between them. CDR1 and CDR2 (germline): LNHDA, SQIVND (reference sequence). CDR3: CASSMDGANVLTF. DNA for the CDR3: TGTGCCAGTAGTATGGACGGGGCCAACGTCCTGACTTTC.

This chain links TRBV29-1 with TRBJ2-5, with D unclear. The J call may be incorrect, as the DNA end agrees better with TRBJ2-7. The CDR3 is 11 residues long. Germline CDR1 reads SQVTM; CDR2 reads ANQGSEA. CDR3 protein: CSVVLAYEQYF. In nucleotides, the CDR3 is TGCAGCGTTGTCTTGGCCTACGAGCAGTACTTC.

This clone was seen only a few times. This chain links TRBV11-2 with TRBJ2-1; the match to TRBD2 covers 11 bases. CDR3 length: 16 residues. Germline V lookup: CDR1 SGHAT, CDR2 FQNNGV. After removal of 5 bases from V and 2 bases from J, the junction contained 5 bases not matched to a gene. Here the CDR3 reads CASSEGLAGPYNEQFF. DNA for the CDR3: TGTGCCAGCAGCGAAGGACTAGCGGGCCCCTACAATGAGCAGTTCTTC.

This clone was observed a single time. The chain links TRBV30 to TRBJ1-2, with 8 bases that match TRBD1. The junction had 15 bases not matched to a gene; V was cut back by 4 bases and J by 8 bases. The CDR3 consists of 15 residues. Germline CDR1 GTSNPN, CDR2 SVGIG (reference sequence). This CDR3 reads CAWTHEGTGGRGYTF. CDR3 coding DNA: TGTGCCTGGACCCATGAGGGAACAGGGGGACGCGGCTACACCTTC.

DNA of the CDR3: TGTGCCAGCAGCACCGGACAGGGTCAATACGAGCAGTACTTC. It codes for CASSTGQGQYEQYF. The gene calls are TRBV7-2 and TRBJ2-7; 8 positions agree with TRBD1. CDR1 and CDR2 from the germline V gene are SGHTA and FQGNSA. This CDR3 spans 14 amino acids. The trim removed 5 bases at V and 4 bases at J, leaving 7 bases unmatched.

With respect to this clone: The identical CDR3 is also encoded by other nucleotide sequences in the sample. DNA of the CDR3: TGTGCCAGCAGTTTCGGCTCGGGCCTCTCCTACGAGCAGTACTTC. Protein: CASSFGSGLSYEQYF. This chain links TRBV27 with TRBJ2-7, with D unresolved. Germline V CDR1 and CDR2: MNHEY, SMNVEV (reference sequence). V lost 3 bases and J 0 bases, leaving 12 bases between the germline ends. The CDR3 consists of 15 residues.

The chain is built from TRBV19 and TRBJ2-7, with a possible D match to TRBD1 (6 bases). Per the germline V gene, CDR1 is LNHDA and CDR2 is SQIVND (reference sequence). The CDR3 has 15 amino acids. V was cut by 4 bases and J by 2 bases, with 15 bases left in between. The CDR3 sequence: CASSTYRDKTYEQYF. CDR3 nucleotides: TGTGCCAGTAGTACATACCGGGACAAAACCTACGAGCAGTACTTC.

This clone was observed a handful of times. The chain joins TRBV19 to TRBJ1-5, with 7 bases matching TRBD1. The CDR3 covers 16 residues. V gave up 3 bases and J gave up 4 bases; unmatched junction bases: 9. Germline values: CDR1 LNHDA, CDR2 SQIVND (reference sequence). Here the CDR3 DNA reads TGTGCCAGTAGTATCGTGCGTGGGACAGCAAATCAGCCCCAGCATTTT. Translating it yields CASSIVRGTANQPQHF.

This rearrangement joins TRBV7-8 to TRBJ1-2; D remains ambiguous. V was trimmed by 5 bases and J by 4 bases, leaving 20 bases between them. The length of the CDR3 is 16 residues. CDR1 SGHVS and CDR2 FQNEAQ come from the germline V gene. Written as DNA, the CDR3 is TGTGCCAGCAGCCCCAACCTCCCAGCTTCGATCTATGGCTACACCTTC. This translates into CASSPNLPASIYGYTF.

V usage is TRBV30 and J usage is TRBJ1-4; a weak D match, TRBD1 (6 bases). The CDR3 is made up of 13 amino acids. Trimming pared 3 bases from V and 8 bases from J, leaving 13 bases between. From germline, CDR1 is GTSNPN and CDR2 SVGIG (reference sequence). The CDR3 protein is CAWRRGGVEKLFF. The CDR3 coding sequence is TGTGCCTGGAGGAGAGGGGGGGTGGAAAAACTGTTTTTT.

V gene TRBV2 combines with J gene TRBJ2-3; TRBD2 matches at 10 bases. Germline V gives CDR1 SNHLY, CDR2 FYNNEI. The CDR3 length is 14 residues. J gave up 4 bases and V 9 bases, and 7 bases lay outside the gene matches. CDR3 amino acids: CASTKREGADTQYF. CDR3 sequence (DNA): TGTGCCAGTACGAAGCGGGAGGGTGCAGATACGCAGTATTTT.

This chain joins TRBV19 and TRBJ2-4; 8 positions agree with TRBD2. V lost 6 bases to trimming and J lost 7 bases; unmatched junction nucleotides: 11. The germline CDR1 and CDR2 sequences are LNHDA and SQIVND (reference sequence). This CDR3 is 15 amino acids long. The CDR3 bases are TGTGCCAGTAGCCCTCCGGGGGGGGAGCGGAACATTCAGTACTTC. Its translation: CASSPPGGERNIQYF.

This clone has a handful of counts. This chain links TRBV7-6 with TRBJ1-4; possibly TRBD1 for D (5 bases). The CDR3 is 13 residues long. Germline CDR1 reads SGHVS; CDR2 reads FNYEAQ. V was clipped by 7 bases and J by 3 bases, with 9 bases between them. CDR3 DNA sequence: TGTGCCAGCACCCAGGGAGCTAATGAAAAACTGTTTTTT. It specifies CASTQGANEKLFF.

The count of this clone is one. CDR3 loop: CAWTLTVNTEAFF. As DNA, the CDR3 is TGTGCCTGGACCTTGACAGTGAACACTGAAGCTTTCTTT. The rearrangement joins TRBV30 to TRBJ1-1; TRBD1 is a possible D gene (5 bases). There are 13 residues in the CDR3. Looked up from germline, CDR1 is GTSNPN and CDR2 is SVGIG (reference sequence). Trimming cost V 4 bases and J 0 bases, with 9 bases left between them.

The V gene is TRBV7-6, the J gene TRBJ2-2; 10 bases align to TRBD2. The CDR3 contains 14 residues. CDR1 SGHVS and CDR2 FNYEAQ come from the germline V gene. The V segment lost 3 bases and the J segment 8 bases; nucleotides outside the gene matches: 3. The CDR3 loop reads CASSFGTSVGELFF. The CDR3, as DNA: TGTGCCAGCAGCTTCGGGACTAGCGTTGGGGAGCTGTTTTTT.

This clone came up a few times. The rearrangement links TRBV7-2 to TRBJ1-4; D ambiguous. V lost 1 base and J lost 12, with 12 bases in between. The CDR3 is 13 amino acids. Germline V gives CDR1 SGHTA, CDR2 FQGNSA. The CDR3 is CASSLVFGRELFF. The CDR3 DNA reads TGTGCCAGCAGCTTAGTTTTTGGGAGGGAACTGTTTTTT.

The V gene is TRBV19, the J gene TRBJ2-1; TRBD2 matches 12 bases. The germline V gene encodes CDR1 LNHDA and CDR2 SQIVND (reference sequence). Germline trimming cut 9 bases from V and 7 bases from J; bases unmatched to any gene: 7. The CDR3 totals 14 residues. CDR3 bases: TGTGCCAGCAATCGGGGGACTAGCGGGAATGAGCAGTTCTTC. The encoded protein is CASNRGTSGNEQFF.

V gene TRBV30 combines with J gene TRBJ2-5, with 7 positions matching TRBD1. The DNA matches TRBJ2-7 better at its end, which makes the J call doubtful. The CDR3 is made up of 12 amino acids. CDR1 and CDR2 (germline): GTSNPN, SVGIG (reference sequence). The DNA for the CDR3 is TGTGCCTGGAGACAGGGGTTCCACGAGCAGTACTTC. Its translation: CAWRQGFHEQYF.

The chain recombines TRBV5-4 with TRBJ2-3, with 7 bases matching TRBD2. Germline V CDR1 and CDR2: SGHNT, YYREEE (reference sequence). The length of the CDR3 is 17 residues. The trim removed 2 bases at V and 5 bases at J, leaving 14 bases unmatched. The CDR3 nucleotides read TGTGCCAGCAGCTTCCACCGCGGCGCGGGAGTTTTAGATACGCAGTATTTT. Translating gives CASSFHRGAGVLDTQYF.

The table lists this clone with a count of one. The chain has TRBV6-5 and TRBJ1-6; D might be TRBD1 (5 bases). The length of the CDR3 is 13 residues. Germline V gene lookup returns CDR1 MNHEY and CDR2 SVGAGI. Deletions cut 6 bases from V and 5 bases from J, with 8 bases between. The CDR3 loop reads CASRRDDNSPLHF. The CDR3 DNA follows: TGTGCCAGCAGGCGGGACGATAATTCACCCCTCCACTTT.